This is a list of T cell receptor beta chains from one sample in a study of graft-versus-host responses after intestinal transplantation. TCRdb keeps only in-frame clones here, not all; method: immunoSEQ multiplex PCR. This sample has just over 70,000 clones, with about 80% found just once. Their antigen targets remain unknown. The material was unstimulated CD4+ T cells sorted from spleen or lymph node cells, obtained before transplant. The origin of the receptors is a human donor who was the organ donor for an intestinal transplant. CDR3s include the opening cysteine and the closing phenylalanine or tryptophan. The D gene is left open where the match is weak. Clone size, where shown, is once, few, many, or a class for clones that have expanded.

NA	TRBV15	TRBJ2-1	TRBD2	CATSRSGGATYNEQFF	TGTGCCACCAGCAGGTCGGGGGGGGCTACCTACAATGAGCAGTTCTTC
NA	TRBV14	TRBJ1-4	NA	CASSQAGFGEKLFF	TGTGCCAGCAGCCAAGCAGGGTTTGGGGAAAAACTGTTTTTT
NA	TRBV6-1	TRBJ2-3	TRBD1	CASAGTGFADTQYF	TGTGCCAGCGCCGGGACAGGCTTTGCAGATACGCAGTATTTT
NA	TRBV4-3	TRBJ1-1	NA	CASSQPGVSTEAFF	TGCGCCAGCAGCCAACCAGGGGTAAGCACTGAAGCTTTCTTT
NA	TRBV7-2	TRBJ2-3	TRBD2	CASSRQSGGSFTDTQYF	TGTGCCAGCAGCAGACAGAGCGGGGGGTCTTTCACAGATACGCAGTATTTT
NA	TRBV5-1	TRBJ1-1	NA	CASSLLTRDSATEAFF	TGCGCCAGCAGCTTGTTAACCCGGGACTCGGCTACTGAAGCTTTCTTT
NA	TRBV18	TRBJ1-5	TRBD1	CASSPSTGDNQPQHF	TGTGCCAGCTCACCATCGACAGGGGACAATCAGCCCCAGCATTTT
once	TRBV9	TRBJ1-1	NA	CASSVLGPQNTEAFF	TGTGCCAGCAGCGTACTGGGGCCGCAGAACACTGAAGCTTTCTTT
NA	TRBV7-3	TRBJ2-5	TRBD1	CASSQFPGGQETQYF	TGTGCCAGCAGCCAATTCCCAGGGGGCCAAGAGACCCAGTACTTC
NA	TRBV7-2	TRBJ2-5	TRBD2	CASSLAVGRGGAETQYF	TGTGCCAGCAGCTTAGCGGTAGGGCGGGGGGGCGCGGAGACCCAGTACTTC
once	TRBV4-2	TRBJ1-5	NA	CASSLWGDQPQHF	TGTGCCAGCAGCCTCTGGGGGGACCAGCCCCAGCATTTT
NA	TRBV28	TRBJ1-5	NA	CASSFNFRRGQPQHF	TGTGCCAGCAGTTTTAATTTCAGACGGGGTCAGCCCCAGCATTTT
few	TRBV19	TRBJ1-4	TRBD1	CASSGTGTSEEKLFF	TGTGCCAGTAGCGGGACAGGGACGTCGGAGGAAAAACTGTTTTTT
NA	TRBV15	TRBJ1-2	NA	CATSRDLSGVSYGYTF	TGTGCCACCAGCAGAGATCTATCGGGGGTGAGCTATGGCTACACCTTC
NA	TRBV6-1	TRBJ2-3	TRBD2	CASSVFTTSASTDTQYF	TGTGCCAGCAGTGTCTTCACAACTAGCGCTAGCACAGATACGCAGTATTTT
NA	TRBV5-4	TRBJ1-1	NA	CASSLGLFGRDTEAFF	TGTGCCAGCAGCTTGGGCCTCTTTGGTCGAGACACTGAAGCTTTCTTT
NA	TRBV9	TRBJ1-1	NA	CASSGRHKMNTEAFF	TGTGCCAGCAGCGGACGACACAAAATGAACACTGAAGCTTTCTTT
NA	TRBV11-2	TRBJ1-1	NA	CASSLDSTGRGSTEAFF	TGTGCCAGCAGCTTAGACTCTACAGGGAGGGGGTCCACTGAAGCTTTCTTT
NA	TRBV9	TRBJ2-3	TRBD2	CASSFPFSGESTDTQYF	TGTGCCAGCAGCTTCCCCTTTAGCGGGGAAAGCACAGATACGCAGTATTTT
NA	TRBV28	TRBJ1-5	TRBD1	CASSITTGGRGNQPQHF	TGTGCCAGCAGTATTACCACAGGGGGCAGGGGCAATCAGCCCCAGCATTTT
few	TRBV5-1	TRBJ1-5	NA	CASSLEGQPQHF	TGCGCCAGCAGCTTAGAGGGACAACCCCAGCATTTT
NA	TRBV2	TRBJ2-3	NA	CASRGGPLSTDTQYF	TGTGCCAGCAGGGGAGGACCGCTTTCCACAGATACGCAGTATTTT